The 2 T cell receptor beta chains in this list originate from one sample, sequenced in a study of beta chain features in type 1 diabetes. Investigators reverse transcribed all isolated RNA, so they sequenced expressed TCRB transcripts. Repertoires were generated with immunoSEQ multiplex PCR, while TCRdb's copy carries only in-frame clones and drops some. The table has 680,000 or so clones, roughly 16% seen once. Sequences were obtained from naive CD4+ T cells from blood. The receptor set was obtained from a man between 18 and 29 years old in good health.

The CDR3 sequence: CASSNSGGSYNEQFF. CDR3 DNA sequence: TGTGCCAGCAGTAATTCGGGGGGCTCCTACAATGAGCAGTTCTTC. The genes are TRBV9 and TRBJ2-1; TRBD2 matches at 7 bases. In germline, CDR1 is SGDLS, CDR2 YYNGEE. Trimming removed 5 bases from V and 0 bases from J; junction bases left unmatched: 5. The CDR3 runs 15 residues.

In this sample, this clone turned up a few times. V gene TRBV5-4 combines with J gene TRBJ2-5; TRBD1 agrees at 8 bases. CDR3 size: 14 residues. Trimming took 3 bases from V and 6 from J; bases not matched to a gene: 7. Germline values: CDR1 SGHNT, CDR2 YYREEE (reference sequence). CDR3 residues: CASSSPRTGKTQYF. For the CDR3, the DNA is TGTGCCAGCAGCTCCCCGAGGACAGGGAAGACCCAGTACTTC.